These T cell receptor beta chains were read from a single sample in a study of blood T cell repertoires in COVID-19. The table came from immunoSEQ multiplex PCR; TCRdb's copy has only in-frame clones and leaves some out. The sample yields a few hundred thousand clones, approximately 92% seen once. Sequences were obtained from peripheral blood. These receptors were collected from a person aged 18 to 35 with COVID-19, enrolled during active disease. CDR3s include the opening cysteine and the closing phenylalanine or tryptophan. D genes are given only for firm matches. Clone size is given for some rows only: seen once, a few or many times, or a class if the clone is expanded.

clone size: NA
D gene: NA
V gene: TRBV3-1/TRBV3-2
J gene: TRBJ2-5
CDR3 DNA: TGTGCCAGCAGACTCTGGGAGACCCAGTACTTC
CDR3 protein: CASRLWETQYF

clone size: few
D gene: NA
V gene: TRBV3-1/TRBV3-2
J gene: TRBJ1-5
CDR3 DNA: TGTGCCAGCAGCTCCCAGGCTTACAATCAGCCCCAGCATTTT
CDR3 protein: CASSSQAYNQPQHF

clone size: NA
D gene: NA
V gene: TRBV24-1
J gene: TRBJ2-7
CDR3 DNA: TGTGCCACCAGTGGTACAGGGCCGGTGGTGTGTGAGCAGTACTTC
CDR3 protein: CATSGTGPVVCEQYF

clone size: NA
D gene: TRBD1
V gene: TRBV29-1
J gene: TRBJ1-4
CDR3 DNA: TGCAGCGCTCAAGCGGACAGGGCGGGGGAAAAACTGTTTTTT
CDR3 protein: CSAQADRAGEKLFF

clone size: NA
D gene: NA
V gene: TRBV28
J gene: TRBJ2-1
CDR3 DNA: TGTGCCAGCAGTTTTGGGGACACCTCCTACAATGAGCAGTTCTTC
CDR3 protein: CASSFGDTSYNEQFF

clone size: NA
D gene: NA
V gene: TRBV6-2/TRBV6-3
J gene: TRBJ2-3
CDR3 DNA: TGTGCCAGCAGTTTGCAGGATATTAGCACAGATACGCAGTATTTT
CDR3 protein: CASSLQDISTDTQYF

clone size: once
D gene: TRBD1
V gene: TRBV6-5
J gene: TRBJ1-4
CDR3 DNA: TGTGCCAGCAGTTTATCAGGGGGCGCCGAGGAAAAACTGTTTTTT
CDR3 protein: CASSLSGGAEEKLFF

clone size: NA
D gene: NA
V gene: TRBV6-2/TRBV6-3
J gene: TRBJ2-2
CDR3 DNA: TGTGCCAGCAGTTACTCGAACCTTGAGCCGCTAGCGAGGTTTTTT
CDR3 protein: CASSYSNLEPLARFF

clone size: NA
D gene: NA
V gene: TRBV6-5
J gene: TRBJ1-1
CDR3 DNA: TGTGCCAGCGGGGCCCTTAGGACAGTTTCCACTGAAGCTTTCTTT
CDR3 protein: CASGALRTVSTEAFF

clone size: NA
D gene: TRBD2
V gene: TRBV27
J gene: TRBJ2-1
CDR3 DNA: TGTGCCAGCAGTTATATCGGACTAGCGGCCTCAAGCTCCTACAATGAGCAGTTCTTC
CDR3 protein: CASSYIGLAASSSYNEQFF

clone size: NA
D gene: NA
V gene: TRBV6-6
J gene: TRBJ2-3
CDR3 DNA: TGTGCCAGCGCCGCCCAGGGGGATACGCAGTATTTT
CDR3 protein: CASAAQGDTQYF

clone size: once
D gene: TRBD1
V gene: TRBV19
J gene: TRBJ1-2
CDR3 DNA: TGTGCCAGTAGGGGACAGGGGACCGACTATGGCTACACCTTC
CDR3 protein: CASRGQGTDYGYTF

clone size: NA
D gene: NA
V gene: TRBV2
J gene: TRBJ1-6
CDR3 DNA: TGTGCCAGCAGTGAAAGTGATCCAGGAGGGTCACCCCTCCACTTT
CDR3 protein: CASSESDPGGSPLHF

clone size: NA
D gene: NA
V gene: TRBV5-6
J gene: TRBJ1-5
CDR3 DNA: TGTGCCAGCAGCTTGGCCAGGACAAGGGCGCAGCCCCAGCATTTT
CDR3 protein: CASSLARTRAQPQHF

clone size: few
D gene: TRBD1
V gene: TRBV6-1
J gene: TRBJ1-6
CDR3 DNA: TGTGCCAGCAGTGAGCCCGGACAGGGTATAGACGTGCCTTCACCCCTCCACTTT
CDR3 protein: CASSEPGQGIDVPSPLHF

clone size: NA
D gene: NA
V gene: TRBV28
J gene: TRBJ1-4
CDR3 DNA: TGTGCCAGCAAAAAGCGGGGGGCGCTCGATGAAAAACTGTTTTTT
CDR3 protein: CASKKRGALDEKLFF

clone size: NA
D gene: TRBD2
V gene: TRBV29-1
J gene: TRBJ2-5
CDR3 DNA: TGCAGCGTTGTTAGGGGAGGGCAAGAGACCCAGTACTTC
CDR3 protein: CSVVRGGQETQYF

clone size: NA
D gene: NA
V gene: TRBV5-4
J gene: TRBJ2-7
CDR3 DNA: TGTGCCAGCAGCTTTGAAGCGGCGAGCTCCTACGAGCAGTACTTC
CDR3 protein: CASSFEAASSYEQYF

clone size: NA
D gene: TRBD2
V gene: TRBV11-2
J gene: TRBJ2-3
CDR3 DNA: TGTGCCAGCAGCCGCGGGACTAGCGGATTCACAGATACGCAGTATTTT
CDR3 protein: CASSRGTSGFTDTQYF

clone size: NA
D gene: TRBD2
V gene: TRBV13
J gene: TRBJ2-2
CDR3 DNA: TGTGCCAGCAGCTTAGTAGTGACTAGCGGAAAAACGAACACCGGGGAGCTGTTTTTT
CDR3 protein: CASSLVVTSGKTNTGELFF

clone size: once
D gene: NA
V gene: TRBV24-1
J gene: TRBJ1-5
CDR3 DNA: TGTGCCACCAGTGATTTTACGGGGAATCAGCCCCAGCATTTT
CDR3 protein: CATSDFTGNQPQHF

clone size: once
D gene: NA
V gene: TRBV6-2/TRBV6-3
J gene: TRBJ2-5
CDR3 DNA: TGTGCCAGCAGTTATGACTTACAAGAGACCCAGTACTTC
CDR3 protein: CASSYDLQETQYF

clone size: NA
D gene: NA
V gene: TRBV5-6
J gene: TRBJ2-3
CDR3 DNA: TGTGCCAGCAGCTTATCCGGGTTCACAGATACGCAGTATTTT
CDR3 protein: CASSLSGFTDTQYF

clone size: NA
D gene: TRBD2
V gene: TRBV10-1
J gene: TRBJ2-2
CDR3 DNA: TGCGCCAGCAGAAGGACTAGCGGGAGTCTACTGAACACCGGGGAGCTGTTTTTT
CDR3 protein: CASRRTSGSLLNTGELFF

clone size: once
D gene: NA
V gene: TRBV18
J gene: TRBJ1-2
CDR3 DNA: TGTGCCAGCTCACCGGGGAGTGGGACTAACTATGGCTACACCTTC
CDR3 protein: CASSPGSGTNYGYTF

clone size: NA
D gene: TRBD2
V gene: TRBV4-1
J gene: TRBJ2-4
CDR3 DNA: TGCGCCAGCAGCGGACGTCTAGCGGGATGGGACATTCAGTACTTC
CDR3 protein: CASSGRLAGWDIQYF

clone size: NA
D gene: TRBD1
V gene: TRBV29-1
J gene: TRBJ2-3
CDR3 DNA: TGCAGCGCAGACAGGGGCGCTAGCACAGATACGCAGTATTTT
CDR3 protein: CSADRGASTDTQYF

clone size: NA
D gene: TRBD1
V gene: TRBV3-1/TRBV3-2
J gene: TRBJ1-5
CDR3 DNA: TGTGCCAGCAGCCGGGACAGGGTTTTCGGTCAGCCCCAGCATTTT
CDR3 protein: CASSRDRVFGQPQHF

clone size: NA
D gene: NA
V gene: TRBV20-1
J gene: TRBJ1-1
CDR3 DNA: TGCAGTGCTAGTGACACACGGAACACTGAAGCTTTCTTT
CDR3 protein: CSASDTRNTEAFF

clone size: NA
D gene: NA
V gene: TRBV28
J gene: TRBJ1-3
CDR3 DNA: TGTGCCAGCTCGGACTTACTTGGAAACACCATATATTTT
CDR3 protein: CASSDLLGNTIYF

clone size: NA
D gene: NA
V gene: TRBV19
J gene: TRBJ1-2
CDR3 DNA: TGTGCCAGTAGTATAGCAAGGGAGAGCTATGGCTACACCTTC
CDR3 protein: CASSIARESYGYTF

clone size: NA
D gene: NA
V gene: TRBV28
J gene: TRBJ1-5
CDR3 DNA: TGTGCCAGCATCCCGGGGGACCATAGCAATCAGCCCCAGCATTTT
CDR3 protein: CASIPGDHSNQPQHF

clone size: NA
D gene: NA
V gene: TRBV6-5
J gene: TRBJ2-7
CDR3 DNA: TGTGCCAGCAGACCGGGACTGAGCTCCTACGAGCAGTACTTC
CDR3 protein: CASRPGLSSYEQYF

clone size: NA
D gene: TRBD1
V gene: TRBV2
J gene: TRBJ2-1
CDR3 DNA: TGTGCCAGAACGGACAGGTCGGGACGCTCCTACAATGAGCAGTTCTTC
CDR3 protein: CARTDRSGRSYNEQFF

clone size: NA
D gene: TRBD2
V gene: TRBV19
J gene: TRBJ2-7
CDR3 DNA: TGTGCCAGCAGAAGCGGGAGGGCAGCCGAGCAGTACTTC
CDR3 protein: CASRSGRAAEQYF

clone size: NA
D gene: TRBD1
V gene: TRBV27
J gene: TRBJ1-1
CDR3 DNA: TGTGCCAGCAGTTTCGCAGGGGGGAACACTGAAGCTTTCTTT
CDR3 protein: CASSFAGGNTEAFF

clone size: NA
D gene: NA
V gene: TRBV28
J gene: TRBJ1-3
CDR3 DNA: TGTGCCAGCAGTTTGCGGGGAAACACCATATATTTT
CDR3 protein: CASSLRGNTIYF

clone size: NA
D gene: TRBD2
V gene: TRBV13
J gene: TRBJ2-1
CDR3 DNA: TGTGCCAGCAGCTTATTCAGCGGGAGTAATAACAATGAGCAGTTCTTC
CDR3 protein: CASSLFSGSNNNEQFF

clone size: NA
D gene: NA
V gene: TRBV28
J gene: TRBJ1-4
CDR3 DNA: TGTGCCAGCAGTTCCCCGTTGGAGGGTGCTAATGAAAAACTGTTTTTT
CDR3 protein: CASSSPLEGANEKLFF

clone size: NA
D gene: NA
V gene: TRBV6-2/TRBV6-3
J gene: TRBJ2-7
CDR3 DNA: TGTGCCAGCAGTTACTGGCCCTACGAGCAGTACTTC
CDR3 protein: CASSYWPYEQYF